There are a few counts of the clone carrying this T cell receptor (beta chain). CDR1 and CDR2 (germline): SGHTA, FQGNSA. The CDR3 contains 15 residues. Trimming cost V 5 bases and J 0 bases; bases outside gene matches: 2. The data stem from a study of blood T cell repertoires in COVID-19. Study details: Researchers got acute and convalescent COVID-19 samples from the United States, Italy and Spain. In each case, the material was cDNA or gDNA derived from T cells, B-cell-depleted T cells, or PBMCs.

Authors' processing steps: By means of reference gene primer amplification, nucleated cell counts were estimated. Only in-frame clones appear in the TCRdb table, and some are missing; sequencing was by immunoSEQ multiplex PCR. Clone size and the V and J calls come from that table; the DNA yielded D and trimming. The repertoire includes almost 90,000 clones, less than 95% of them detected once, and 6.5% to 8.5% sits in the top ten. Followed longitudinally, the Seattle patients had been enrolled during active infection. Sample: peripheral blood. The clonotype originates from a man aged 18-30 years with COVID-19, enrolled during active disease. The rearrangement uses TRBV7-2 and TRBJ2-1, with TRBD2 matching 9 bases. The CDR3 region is CASSRSGSSYNEQFF. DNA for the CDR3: TGTGCCAGCAGCCGTAGCGGGAGCTCCTACAATGAGCAGTTCTTC.